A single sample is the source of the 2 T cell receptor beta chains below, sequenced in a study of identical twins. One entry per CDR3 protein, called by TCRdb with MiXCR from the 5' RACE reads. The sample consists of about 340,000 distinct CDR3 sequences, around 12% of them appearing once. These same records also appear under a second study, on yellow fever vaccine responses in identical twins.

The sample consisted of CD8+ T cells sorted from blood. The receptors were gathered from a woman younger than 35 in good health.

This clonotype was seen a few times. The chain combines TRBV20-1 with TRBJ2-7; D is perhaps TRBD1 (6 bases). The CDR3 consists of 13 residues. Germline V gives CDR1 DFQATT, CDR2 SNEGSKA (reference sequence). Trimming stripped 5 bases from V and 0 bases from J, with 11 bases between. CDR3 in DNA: TGCAGTGCTGGTCCAGGGGACTCCTACGAGCAGTACGTC. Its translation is CSAGPGDSYEQYV.

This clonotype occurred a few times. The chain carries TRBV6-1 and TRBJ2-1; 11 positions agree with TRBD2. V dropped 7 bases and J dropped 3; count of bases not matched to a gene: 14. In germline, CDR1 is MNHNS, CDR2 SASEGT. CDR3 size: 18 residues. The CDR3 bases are TGTGCCAGCACCCCAAGGGGCCTAGCGGGGGGTTACTACAATGAGCAGTTCTTC. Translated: CASTPRGLAGGYYNEQFF.